The T cell receptor beta chain described here comes from a study of cytomegalovirus exposure and HLA in healthy donors. Generated by immunoSEQ multiplex PCR, the TCRdb table keeps only in-frame clones and is missing some. The profile shows over 200,000 clones, over 75% of them singletons. CDR3 length: 16 residues. The germline V gene encodes CDR1 LNHDA and CDR2 SQIVND (reference sequence). The ends were cut back, 4 bases at V and 2 bases at J, with 15 bases in the middle. The donors were in the roughly 130-subject validation cohort, distinct from the roughly 600-subject first cohort. The sequenced sample was PBMCs. This clonotype was sampled from a woman in her late teens or twenties in good health and CMV-seropositive. This chain joins TRBV19 and TRBJ1-5; D perhaps matches TRBD1 (5 bases). CDR3 in amino acids: CASSTSGGTGNQPQHF. The CDR3 nucleotides are TGTGCCAGTAGTACTTCCGGGGGAACCGGCAATCAGCCCCAGCATTTT.